What follows are 27 T cell receptor beta chains derived from one specimen sequenced in a study of cytomegalovirus exposure and HLA in healthy donors. Produced via immunoSEQ multiplex PCR; TCRdb's table is partial and in-frame only. The sample includes 150,000 to 200,000 clones, 95% to 97% of them seen just once. The sequenced material came from PBMCs. These receptors were obtained from a woman aged 18-29 years in good health and CMV-seronegative.

This rearrangement joins TRBV6-5 to TRBJ2-7, with 7 positions matching TRBD1. Germline CDR1 reads MNHEY; CDR2 reads SVGAGI. The trim removed 10 bases at V and 6 bases at J, leaving 9 bases unmatched. The CDR3 has 12 residues. The CDR3 loop is CAIRTGRGEQYF. CDR3 coding DNA: TGTGCCATTAGGACAGGCCGAGGCGAGCAGTACTTC.

The chain joins TRBV6-6 to TRBJ2-5; a possible D gene is TRBD2 (6 bases). Trimming removed 5 bases from V and 4 bases from J, with 14 bases in between. In germline, CDR1 is MNHNY, CDR2 SVGAGI (reference sequence). This CDR3 is built from 14 residues. The CDR3 loop is CASSPQSGGETQYF. CDR3 sequence (DNA): TGTGCCAGCAGTCCACAATCCGGGGGAGAGACCCAGTACTTC.

The chain uses TRBV18 and TRBJ1-6; 9 bases are a match to TRBD1. The germline CDR1 and CDR2 sequences are KGHSH and LQKENI. This CDR3 is built from 16 residues. Trimming at V came to 3 bases and at J to 10 bases, leaving 10 bases not matched to a gene. The CDR3 nucleotides are TGTGCCAGCTCACCTTATGGGACAGGGTCGAGGTCACCCCTCCACTTT. It is translated as CASSPYGTGSRSPLHF.

V gene TRBV7-6 combines with J gene TRBJ2-2, with 7 bases lining up with TRBD1. This CDR3 has 15 amino acids. Germline V CDR1 and CDR2: SGHVS, FNYEAQ. The trim removed 1 base at V and 7 bases at J, leaving 6 bases unmatched. For the CDR3, the DNA is TGTGCCAGCAGCTTAGGGGCAGGGGGAAACGGGGAGCTGTTTTTT. This encodes CASSLGAGGNGELFF. The whole variable domain, remainder taken from reference TRBV7-6 and TRBJ2-2, is GAGVSQSPRYKVTKRGQDVALRCDPISGHVSLYWYRQALGQGPEFLTYFNYEAQQDKSGLPNDRFSAERPEGSISTLTIQRTEQRDSAMYRCASSLGAGGNGELFFGEGSRLTVL.

The V call is TRBV15, the J call TRBJ2-2; no clear D. The V end lost 4 bases, the J end lost 7 bases, and 10 bases lay between the germline ends. The CDR3 is 13 residues long. Germline V gene lookup returns CDR1 LNHNV and CDR2 YYDKDF (reference sequence). The CDR3 here is CATSTDMGGELFF. Here the CDR3 DNA reads TGTGCCACCAGCACCGACATGGGCGGGGAGCTGTTTTTT.

V gene TRBV11-2 combines with J gene TRBJ1-2; tentatively, D is TRBD1 (6 bases). Germline lookup yields CDR1 SGHAT and CDR2 FQNNGV. V lost 4 bases, J lost 4 bases, and 10 bases lay in between. The CDR3 spans 13 residues. Here the CDR3 DNA reads TGTGCCAGCAGCTCAGGGGTCATCTATGGCTACACCTTC. Residues: CASSSGVIYGYTF.

This chain uses TRBV19 with TRBJ2-7, with TRBD1 as a possible D gene (5 bases). Trimming stripped 2 bases from V and 3 bases from J, with 14 bases between. Germline CDR1 LNHDA, CDR2 SQIVND (reference sequence). This CDR3 is built from 15 residues. Here the CDR3 DNA reads TGTGCCAGTAGTATATTTGGCGACAGAAACTACGAGCAGTACTTC. Its protein is CASSIFGDRNYEQYF. The full variable domain, its missing parts supplied by reference TRBV19 and TRBJ2-7, is DGGITQSPKYLFRKEGQNVTLSCEQNLNHDAMYWYRQDPGQGLRLIYYSQIVNDFQKGDIAEGYSVSREKKESFPLTVTSAQKNPTAFYLCASSIFGDRNYEQYFGPGTRLTVT.

This chain links TRBV5-4 with TRBJ1-2; no definite D call. The CDR3 covers 17 residues. The V gene's germline CDR1 is SGHNT and CDR2 YYREEE (reference sequence). V shed 0 bases and J shed 4 bases, with 19 bases lying between them. The CDR3 sequence: CASSLGGPRAQPYGYTF. The DNA of the CDR3 is TGTGCCAGCAGCTTGGGAGGGCCCCGGGCCCAACCCTATGGCTACACCTTC.

The rearrangement links TRBV5-1 to TRBJ1-2, with 7 bases lining up with TRBD1. The V gene end was trimmed by 2 bases and the J gene end by 7 bases; junction bases not matched to a gene: 2. Germline assignment: CDR1 SGHRS and CDR2 YFSETQ. This CDR3 comprises 12 residues. CDR3 coding DNA: TGCGCCAGCAGCTTAGGGGGCGGTGGCTACACCTTC. It encodes CASSLGGGGYTF.

The chain joins TRBV5-4 to TRBJ2-7, with a possible D match to TRBD1 (6 bases). The length of the CDR3 is 15 residues. V was shortened by 0 bases and J by 2 bases, with 12 bases between the two germline ends. Germline V gives CDR1 SGHNT, CDR2 YYREEE (reference sequence). Here the CDR3 reads CASSLAPGATYEQYF. In nucleotides, the CDR3 is TGTGCCAGCAGCTTGGCACCAGGGGCCACCTACGAGCAGTACTTC.

This clone was picked up one time. This chain connects TRBV7-8 to TRBJ1-5; D unclear. The CDR3 loop spans 16 amino acids. Looked up from germline, CDR1 is SGHVS and CDR2 is FQNEAQ. V lost 6 bases to trimming and J lost 0 bases, with 15 bases between them. The CDR3, as DNA: TGTGCCAGCAGTTTAAGCGGCCGATATAGCAATCAGCCCCAGCATTTT. This translates into CASSLSGRYSNQPQHF. The full variable domain, rest sourced from reference TRBV7-8 and TRBJ1-5, is GAGVSQSPRYKVAKRGQDVALRCDPISGHVSLFWYQQALGQGPEFLTYFQNEAQLDKSGLPSDRFFAERPEGSVSTLKIQRTQQEDSAVYLCASSLSGRYSNQPQHFGDGTRLSIL.

This chain joins TRBV11-3 and TRBJ2-3; 12 bases align to TRBD2. Germline values: CDR1 SGHNT, CDR2 YENEEA. V was pared by 5 bases and J by 1 base, with 7 bases of the junction left unmatched. The CDR3 totals 17 residues. CDR3 sequence: CASSRGTSGLGTDTQYF. The DNA of the CDR3 is TGTGCCAGCAGCAGAGGGACTAGCGGGCTAGGCACAGATACGCAGTATTTT.

The J gene is TRBJ1-2, the V gene TRBV29-1, with 7 positions matching TRBD1. V trimming: 4 bases; J trimming: 4 bases; junction bases outside the gene matches: 6. In germline, CDR1 is SQVTM, CDR2 ANQGSEA. CDR3 length equals 13 residues. In DNA, the CDR3 is TGCAGCGTTGCCGGGACAGAGCTCTATGGCTACACCTTC. Its translation: CSVAGTELYGYTF.

This chain uses TRBV19 with TRBJ2-7; 8 nucleotides agree with TRBD2. CDR3 size: 18 residues. J was trimmed by 6 bases and V by 1 base; bases with no gene match: 17. The germline V gene has CDR1 LNHDA and CDR2 SQIVND (reference sequence). The CDR3 loop reads CASSIGSGGPHPRGEQYF. The DNA of the CDR3 is TGTGCCAGTAGTATAGGTTCGGGAGGGCCACACCCGAGGGGCGAGCAGTACTTC.

The rearrangement uses TRBV6-5 and TRBJ1-1; 11 bases are a match to TRBD1. From germline, CDR1 is MNHEY and CDR2 SVGAGI. This CDR3 has 15 amino acids. Unmatched junction bases numbered 7, after V lost 4 bases and J lost 6 bases. CDR3 DNA: TGTGCCAGCAGTTGGACAGGGGGCTATTCAGCTGAAGCTTTCTTT. Protein: CASSWTGGYSAEAFF.

In its sample, this clone was seen a few times. The chain combines TRBV5-1 with TRBJ1-2, with D unclear. The CDR3 is 15 amino acids. The germline gives CDR1 SGHRS, CDR2 YFSETQ. The V and J ends lost 1 base and 2 bases respectively, with 12 bases between them. The CDR3 region is CASSLPSSGNYGYTF. CDR3 nucleotides: TGCGCCAGCAGCTTGCCGTCCTCAGGAAACTATGGCTACACCTTC.

This chain joins TRBV5-1 and TRBJ2-1; D may be TRBD1 (6 bases). There are 15 residues in the CDR3. Germline V lookup: CDR1 SGHRS, CDR2 YFSETQ. The V end was cut by 3 bases, the J end by 0 bases, with 10 bases between. CDR3 bases: TGCGCCAGCAGCTGGGGGCTGGGCTCCTACAATGAGCAGTTCTTC. Translating it yields CASSWGLGSYNEQFF.

This chain links TRBV25-1 with TRBJ1-4; a possible D gene is TRBD1 (5 bases). V was cut by 6 bases and J by 10 bases, with 15 bases left in between. The CDR3 consists of 13 residues. CDR1 and CDR2 (germline): MGHDK, SYGVNS. The CDR3 sequence: CASSSGGEGKLFF. In DNA form, the CDR3 reads TGTGCCAGCAGCTCCGGGGGGGAAGGAAAACTGTTTTTT.

The chain couples TRBV4-3 to TRBJ2-3; 12 nucleotides line up with TRBD2. The germline V gene has CDR1 LGHNA and CDR2 YSLEER. V trimming: 1 base; J trimming: 5 bases; junction bases outside the gene matches: 7. The CDR3 covers 17 residues. The CDR3 region has the DNA TGCGCCAGCAGCCAAGCCCCTAGCGGGGGGGCCCAAGATACGCAGTATTTT. Translation: CASSQAPSGGAQDTQYF.

The chain joins TRBV29-1 to TRBJ2-1, with D uncertain. V was pared by 7 bases and J by 15 bases, with 19 bases between. CDR1 is SQVTM and CDR2 is ANQGSEA in the germline V gene. The CDR3 contains 11 residues. As DNA, the CDR3 is TGCAGCGCCCACCAGGAACGTAAGTGGTTCTTC. It is translated as CSAHQERKWFF.

This sequence joins TRBV25-1 and TRBJ2-3; 11 bases align to TRBD1. Germline V gene lookup returns CDR1 MGHDK and CDR2 SYGVNS. The V and J ends lost 0 bases and 6 bases, in that order; junction bases with no gene match: 5. The CDR3 length is 16 residues. The CDR3: CASSEYRGQGVDTQYF. For the CDR3, the DNA is TGTGCCAGCAGTGAATATCGGGGACAGGGGGTGGATACGCAGTATTTT. Complete variable domain (other parts from reference TRBV25-1 and TRBJ2-3): EADIYQTPRYLVIGTGKKITLECSQTMGHDKMYWYQQDPGMELHLIHYSYGVNSTEKGDLSSESTVSRIRTEHFPLTLESARPSHTSQYLCASSEYRGQGVDTQYFGPGTRLTVL.

The DNA for the CDR3 is TGTGCCAGCAGCCCCCCGGCAGGAGGTCCCTACGAGCAGTACTTC. This sequence encodes CASSPPAGGPYEQYF. V usage is TRBV9 and J usage is TRBJ2-7; perhaps TRBD2 as D (5 bases). The CDR3 runs 15 residues. Trimming shortened V by 4 bases and J by 2 bases, and 16 bases separated the two germline ends. Germline CDR1 reads SGDLS; CDR2 reads YYNGEE.

The CDR3 sequence is CASSQLGQGALTLYGYTF. The CDR3 bases are TGTGCCAGCAGCCAACTCGGACAGGGTGCCCTAACCCTCTATGGCTACACCTTC. The chain recombines TRBV7-2 with TRBJ1-2; 8 bases map to TRBD1. Per the germline V gene, CDR1 is SGHTA and CDR2 is FQGNSA. Trimming cost V 5 bases and J 4 bases; bases outside gene matches: 18. The CDR3 runs to 18 residues.

The genes are TRBV6-1 and TRBJ2-7; D may be TRBD1 (6 bases). Germline V lookup: CDR1 MNHNS, CDR2 SASEGT. V lost 1 base and J 2 bases, leaving 9 bases between the germline ends. This CDR3 has 14 residues. CDR3 sequence: CASSEDRAAYEQYF. CDR3 nucleotides: TGTGCCAGCAGTGAAGACAGGGCTGCCTACGAGCAGTACTTC.

This clone appeared once. The chain combines TRBV19 with TRBJ2-7, with 8 bases that match TRBD1. CDR1 is LNHDA, CDR2 SQIVND, per germline (reference sequence). Trimming cost V 1 base and J 7 bases; bases outside gene matches: 9. CDR3 length: 15 residues. The CDR3 coding sequence is TGTGCCAGTAGTATAGTCACGACAGGGGTACGTGAGCAGTACTTC. Translation: CASSIVTTGVREQYF.

V usage is TRBV11-2 and J usage is TRBJ1-1, with a tentative D call TRBD1 (5 bases). There are 17 residues in the CDR3. Trimming shortened V by 0 bases and J by 3 bases, and 17 bases separated the two germline ends. Germline loops: CDR1 SGHAT, CDR2 FQNNGV. The CDR3 is CASSLDFGGGMHTEAFF. The CDR3 DNA sequence: TGTGCCAGCAGCTTAGATTTCGGGGGAGGGATGCACACTGAAGCTTTCTTT.

V is TRBV6-6 and J is TRBJ1-2; 8 positions agree with TRBD1. Unmatched junction bases numbered 14, after V lost 6 bases and J lost 5 bases. The germline V gene has CDR1 MNHNY and CDR2 SVGAGI (reference sequence). The CDR3 length is 16 residues. The CDR3 region is CASRDSGNRGGYGYTF. The CDR3 DNA reads as TGTGCCAGCAGAGACAGCGGCAACAGGGGGGGGTATGGCTACACCTTC.